The 22 T cell receptor beta chains presented below share a single source sample, sequenced in a study of cytomegalovirus exposure and HLA in healthy donors. Only in-frame clones appear in the TCRdb table, and some are missing; sequencing was by immunoSEQ multiplex PCR. This sample yields over 250,000 clones, of which about nine tenths are seen a single time; 1% to 1.5% belongs to the top ten. Sequenced input: PBMCs. Receptors were obtained from a woman aged 25 to 39 in good health and CMV-seropositive.

The chain combines TRBV18 with TRBJ2-3; no clear D gene. With 0 bases removed from V and 0 bases from J, the gap between germline ends came to 7 bases. The V gene's germline CDR1 is KGHSH and CDR2 LQKENI. This CDR3 has 15 amino acids. CDR3 protein: CASSPPSRSTDTQYF. CDR3 DNA sequence: TGTGCCAGCTCACCACCGTCCCGGAGCACAGATACGCAGTATTTT.

The V and J genes are TRBV11-2 and TRBJ2-7; D is possibly TRBD1 (5 bases). The CDR3 length is 13 residues. CDR1 and CDR2 (germline): SGHAT, FQNNGV. V was trimmed by 5 bases and J by 6 bases, leaving 14 bases between them. CDR3 DNA sequence: TGTGCCAGCAGCCTCACCGACAGTTTCGAGCAGTACTTC. Its protein is CASSLTDSFEQYF. Variable domain in full (rest from reference TRBV11-2 and TRBJ2-7): EAGVAQSPRYKIIEKRQSVAFWCNPISGHATLYWYQQILGQGPKLLIQFQNNGVVDDSQLPKDRFSAERLKGVDSTLKIQPAKLEDSAVYLCASSLTDSFEQYFGPGTRLTVT.

This clone was observed a handful of times. The V and J genes are TRBV5-6 and TRBJ1-6; D call uncertain. CDR3 length equals 14 residues. Trimming removed 2 bases from V and 13 bases from J, with 16 bases in between. From germline, CDR1 is SGHDT and CDR2 YYEEEE. CDR3 DNA sequence: TGTGCCAGCAGCTTACTCGTCCGGGGAGTCCCCCTCCACTTT. Its protein is CASSLLVRGVPLHF.

The genes are TRBV29-1 and TRBJ2-5; unclear D gene. The CDR3 loop spans 14 amino acids. In germline, CDR1 is SQVTM, CDR2 ANQGSEA. V lost 1 base and J lost 2, with 11 bases in between. This CDR3 reads CSVEGQALQETQYF. DNA of the CDR3: TGCAGCGTTGAAGGGCAGGCGTTGCAAGAGACCCAGTACTTC. Full variable domain (rest looked up from reference TRBV29-1 and TRBJ2-5): SAVISQKPSRDICQRGTSLTIQCQVDSQVTMMFWYRQQPGQSLTLIATANQGSEATYESGFVIDKFPISRPNLTFSTLTVSNMSPEDSSIYLCSVEGQALQETQYFGPGTRLLVL.

The V gene is TRBV7-2, the J gene TRBJ1-2; a weak D match, TRBD1 (6 bases). The V and J ends lost 7 bases and 2 bases respectively, with 20 bases between them. Germline-derived CDR1 and CDR2 are SGHTA and FQGNSA. This CDR3 region has 16 residues. This chain's CDR3 is CASTPTSGQRNYGYTF. The CDR3 DNA reads TGTGCCAGCACCCCAACTTCCGGACAGCGAAACTATGGCTACACCTTC.

The chain combines TRBV15 with TRBJ2-5; the D gene is possibly TRBD2 (6 bases). There are 15 residues in the CDR3. The germline CDR1 and CDR2 sequences are LNHNV and YYDKDF (reference sequence). The V and J ends lost 0 bases and 4 bases respectively, with 12 bases between them. CDR3 nucleotides: TGTGCCACCAGCAGAGACTGGGGGGTGGGAGAGACCCAGTACTTC. Encoded protein: CATSRDWGVGETQYF. Full variable domain (missing parts from reference TRBV15 and TRBJ2-5): DAMVIQNPRYQVTQFGKPVTLSCSQTLNHNVMYWYQQKSSQAPKLLFHYYDKDFNNEADTPDNFQSRRPNTSFCFLDIRSPGLGDTAMYLCATSRDWGVGETQYFGPGTRLLVL.

This sequence joins TRBV11-2 and TRBJ1-4, with 7 bases identical to TRBD1. The CDR3 has 14 residues. Germline V gene sequence: CDR1 SGHAT, CDR2 FQNNGV. After removal of 2 bases from V and 4 bases from J, the junction contained 1 base not matched to a gene. CDR3 DNA sequence: TGTGCCAGCAGCTTACGGGACAGTAATGAAAAACTGTTTTTT. Translated, it gives CASSLRDSNEKLFF. Filled out from reference TRBV11-2 and TRBJ1-4, the complete variable domain reads EAGVAQSPRYKIIEKRQSVAFWCNPISGHATLYWYQQILGQGPKLLIQFQNNGVVDDSQLPKDRFSAERLKGVDSTLKIQPAKLEDSAVYLCASSLRDSNEKLFFGSGTQLSVL.

The V call is TRBV2, the J call TRBJ2-7; D possibly corresponds to TRBD1 (7 bases). This CDR3 region has 15 residues. Trimming removed 6 bases from V and 4 bases from J, with 19 bases in between. Germline V CDR1 and CDR2: SNHLY, FYNNEI. The DNA for the CDR3 is TGTGCCAGCAGCCCTCCAGGGGGGCTGGGTTACGAGCAGTACTTC. Protein: CASSPPGGLGYEQYF.

This clone was seen more than once but under ten times. CDR3: CASSAGTSGVNEQFF. The CDR3 nucleotides are TGTGCCAGCAGTGCCGGGACTAGCGGGGTCAATGAGCAGTTCTTC. The chain links TRBV6-1 to TRBJ2-1; 13 positions agree with TRBD2. V shed 4 bases and J 6 bases; nucleotides not matched to a gene: 3. CDR1 is MNHNS, CDR2 SASEGT, per germline. This CDR3 is 15 amino acids long.

CDR3 DNA sequence: TGTGCCAGCAGTTACTCCTATGCACGGACAGAAGAGACCCAGTACTTC. Amino acid sequence: CASSYSYARTEETQYF. This chain links TRBV6-5 with TRBJ2-5, with D maybe TRBD1 (6 bases). The ends were cut back, 0 bases at V and 3 bases at J, with 14 bases in the middle. The CDR3 contains 16 residues. The germline CDR1 and CDR2 sequences are MNHEY and SVGAGI.

The chain joins TRBV5-1 to TRBJ1-4, with 8 nucleotides matching TRBD1. The V gene's germline CDR1 is SGHRS and CDR2 YFSETQ. J was trimmed by 7 bases and V by 1 base; bases with no gene match: 6. CDR3 length: 15 amino acids. CDR3 sequence: CASSLSGGEGEKLFF. The CDR3 DNA sequence: TGCGCCAGCAGCTTGTCAGGGGGCGAAGGTGAAAAACTGTTTTTT.

The rearrangement uses TRBV2 and TRBJ1-1; 8 bases align to TRBD1. The CDR3 loop spans 15 amino acids. V was pared by 6 bases and J by 1 base, with 7 bases of the junction left unmatched. From germline, CDR1 is SNHLY and CDR2 FYNNEI. The CDR3 loop is CASRAGGAGNTEAFF. The CDR3 DNA is TGTGCCAGCAGGGCAGGGGGCGCGGGGAACACTGAAGCTTTCTTT.

For the CDR3, the DNA is TGTGCCAGCAGTGAATTCTCCGGGAACCAGTTCTTC. It codes for CASSEFSGNQFF. The J gene is TRBJ2-1, the V gene TRBV25-1, with a weak D call TRBD2 (5 bases). Germline CDR1 MGHDK, CDR2 SYGVNS. The CDR3 has 12 amino acids. V lost 1 base and J lost 13, with 11 bases in between.

The chain joins TRBV7-9 to TRBJ2-5; D is unresolved. Germline lookup yields CDR1 SEHNR and CDR2 FQNEAQ (reference sequence). The CDR3 totals 10 residues. V lost 5 bases and J lost 2, with 0 bases in between. The CDR3 sequence is CASSQETQYF. The CDR3 DNA reads TGTGCCAGCAGCCAAGAGACCCAGTACTTC.

The chain is built from TRBV11-1 and TRBJ1-6, with TRBD1 matching 10 bases. Germline V gene lookup returns CDR1 SGHAT and CDR2 FQDESV (reference sequence). This CDR3 has 15 residues. The J segment lost 6 bases and the V segment lost 1 base, leaving 0 bases of the junction unmatched. As DNA, the CDR3 is TGTGCCAGCAGCTTAGGACAGGGGGCTAATTCACCCCTCCACTTT. It is translated as CASSLGQGANSPLHF. Based on the CDR3 plus reference TRBV11-1 and TRBJ1-6, the full variable domain is EAEVAQSPRYKITEKSQAVAFWCDPISGHATLYWYRQILGQGPELLVQFQDESVVDDSQLPKDRFSAERLKGVDSTLKIQPAELGDSAMYLCASSLGQGANSPLHFGNGTRLTVT.

The CDR3 here is CASSLRWGRTDTQYF. As DNA, the CDR3 is TGTGCCAGCAGCCTACGCTGGGGTCGGACAGATACGCAGTATTTT. The chain links TRBV9 to TRBJ2-3; no clear D. V was shortened by 4 bases and J by 3 bases, with 15 bases between the two germline ends. CDR3 size: 15 residues. Germline V gene lookup returns CDR1 SGDLS and CDR2 YYNGEE.

This chain uses TRBV30 with TRBJ1-1; no firm D call. The V gene's germline CDR1 is GTSNPN and CDR2 SVGIG (reference sequence). V lost 1 base and J lost 0, with 6 bases in between. This CDR3 spans 13 amino acids. The CDR3 is CAWSGTLNTEAFF. In DNA, the CDR3 is TGTGCCTGGAGTGGGACCCTGAACACTGAAGCTTTCTTT.

The CDR3 sequence is CATSRHRDRDPNEQFF. CDR3 nucleotides: TGTGCCACCAGCAGGCACCGGGACAGGGACCCCAATGAGCAGTTCTTC. The V gene is TRBV15, the J gene TRBJ2-1, with 9 bases that match TRBD1. CDR1 is LNHNV and CDR2 is YYDKDF in the germline V gene (reference sequence). Trimming cost V 3 bases and J 6 bases; bases outside gene matches: 9. This CDR3 has 16 amino acids.

The chain combines TRBV2 with TRBJ2-7; the D is unclear. The CDR3 spans 13 residues. Germline CDR1 reads SNHLY; CDR2 reads FYNNEI. The V and J ends lost 8 bases and 0 bases respectively, with 11 bases between them. The CDR3 DNA is TGTGCCAGCCTTGGCCAGAGCTCCTACGAGCAGTACTTC. Encoded protein: CASLGQSSYEQYF.

This sequence joins TRBV6-1 and TRBJ1-1; maybe TRBD1 (5 bases). The CDR3 runs to 15 residues. Germline values: CDR1 MNHNS, CDR2 SASEGT. Trimming left V 2 bases short and J 5 bases short, with 15 bases between. For the CDR3, the DNA is TGTGCCAGCAGTGAATGGGGACTCCGGAGGACTGAAGCTTTCTTT. Amino acid sequence: CASSEWGLRRTEAFF.

This chain joins TRBV4-3 and TRBJ1-2; D ambiguous. Germline V lookup: CDR1 LGHNA, CDR2 YSLEER. V lost 4 bases to trimming and J lost 2 bases, with 11 bases between them. The CDR3 runs to 14 residues. The CDR3 nucleotides read TGCGCCAGCAGCCTCGGGCGGGGAAACTATGGCTACACCTTC. Protein: CASSLGRGNYGYTF.

The V call is TRBV7-9, the J call TRBJ2-5, with 8 bases lining up with TRBD1. This CDR3 comprises 15 residues. Trimming removed 5 bases from V and 5 bases from J; junction bases left unmatched: 10. Germline CDR1 is SEHNR and CDR2 is FQNEAQ (reference sequence). This CDR3 reads CASSPGSTGEETQYF. CDR3 nucleotides: TGTGCCAGCAGCCCCGGCTCGACAGGGGAGGAGACCCAGTACTTC. The full variable domain, with the rest looked up from reference TRBV7-9 and TRBJ2-5, is DTGVSQNPRHKITKRGQNVTFRCDPISEHNRLYWYRQTLGQGPEFLTYFQNEAQLEKSRLLSDRFSAERPKGSFSTLEIQRTEQGDSAMYLCASSPGSTGEETQYFGPGTRLLVL.